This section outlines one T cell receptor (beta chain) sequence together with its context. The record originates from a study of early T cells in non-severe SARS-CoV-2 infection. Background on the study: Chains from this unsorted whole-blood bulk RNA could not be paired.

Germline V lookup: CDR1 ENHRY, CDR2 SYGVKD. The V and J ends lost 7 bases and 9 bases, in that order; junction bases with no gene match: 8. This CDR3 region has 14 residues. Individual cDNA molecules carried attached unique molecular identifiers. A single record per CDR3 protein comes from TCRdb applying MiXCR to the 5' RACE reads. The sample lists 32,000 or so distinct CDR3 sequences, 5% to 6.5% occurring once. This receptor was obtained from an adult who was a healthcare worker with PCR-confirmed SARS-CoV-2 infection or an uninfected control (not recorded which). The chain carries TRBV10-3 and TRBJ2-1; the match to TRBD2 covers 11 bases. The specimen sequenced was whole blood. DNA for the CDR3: TGTGCCATCAATACCGGGACTAGCGGACTTGAGCAGTTCTTC. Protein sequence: CAINTGTSGLEQFF.